What follows are 19 T cell receptor beta chains derived from one specimen sequenced in a study of human T cells and chemical hapten exposure. A single record per CDR3 protein comes from TCRdb applying MiXCR to the RACE reads. The sample records roughly 90,000 distinct CDR3 sequences, 11% being singletons. Time point defined: patch test 3, about 24 weeks after DPC sensitization. Treatment: therapeutic diphenylcyclopropenone sensitization with weekly scalp DPC. This specimen consisted of whole blood, obtained in connection with sensitization to the hapten diphenylcyclopropenone (DPC). The source is a woman aged 25 to 39 with alopecia areata. Some clones in this sample may be carry-over from other donors' samples.

There are a few counts of this clonotype. The V gene is TRBV6-1, the J gene TRBJ1-4, with a weak D call TRBD1 (5 bases). V gave up 5 bases and J gave up 4 bases, with 17 bases separating them. CDR3 length: 16 residues. Germline CDR1 MNHNS, CDR2 SASEGT. In DNA, the CDR3 is TGTGCCAGCAGTCTCCCGTCGACAGATCGTAATGAAAAACTGTTTTTT. It codes for CASSLPSTDRNEKLFF.

This clonotype appeared a few times. J is TRBJ1-5 and V is TRBV18, with unresolved D. Trimming shortened V by 2 bases and J by 3 bases, and 8 bases separated the two germline ends. Germline loops: CDR1 KGHSH, CDR2 LQKENI. The CDR3 is made up of 14 amino acids. CDR3 loop: CASSPGIDNQPQHF. CDR3 coding DNA: TGTGCCAGCTCACCAGGGATTGACAATCAGCCCCAGCATTTT.

This clonotype was seen more than once but under ten times. The chain has TRBV12-3 or TRBV12-4 and TRBJ1-6; 9 positions match TRBD1. CDR3 length: 15 residues. V gave up 6 bases and J gave up 7 bases; unmatched junction bases: 7. CDR3 coding DNA: TGTGCCAGCAGCGGGACAGGGTCGGAGAATTCACCCCTCCACTTT. It translates to CASSGTGSENSPLHF.

This clonotype was recorded many times. The V call is TRBV28, the J call TRBJ1-6; 7 positions match TRBD1. Germline assignment: CDR1 MDHEN and CDR2 SYDVKM. V lost 8 bases, J lost 3 bases, and 4 bases stayed unmatched. The CDR3 is 14 amino acids. The CDR3: CASGDSFYNSPLHF. CDR3 DNA: TGTGCCAGCGGGGACAGTTTCTATAATTCACCCCTCCACTTT.

This clonotype showed up just a few times. This sequence joins TRBV6-6 and TRBJ1-1; TRBD1 matches at 7 bases. Unmatched junction bases numbered 9, after V lost 5 bases and J lost 6 bases. In germline, CDR1 is MNHNY, CDR2 SVGAGI (reference sequence). The CDR3 is 14 residues long. DNA for the CDR3: TGTGCCAGCAGTCTAACGACAGGGACACCTGAAGCTTTCTTT. It is translated as CASSLTTGTPEAFF.

This clonotype was seen ten or more times. V usage is TRBV7-3 and J usage is TRBJ2-1, with 7 bases that match TRBD2. This CDR3 region has 15 residues. Germline V gene data show CDR1 as SGHTA and CDR2 as FQGTGA. J was trimmed by 3 bases and V by 4 bases; bases with no gene match: 6. The CDR3 region has the DNA TGTGCCAGCAGCTCCGACCAGCGGGACTACAATGAGCAGTTCTTC. It codes for CASSSDQRDYNEQFF.

The V gene is TRBV7-2, the J gene TRBJ1-6; D gene unclear. From germline, CDR1 is SGHTA and CDR2 FQGNSA. Between the trimmed V and J ends, which lost 10 bases and 10 bases, there was a span of 17 bases. There are 13 residues in the CDR3. CDR3 sequence reads: CATSYRRRSPLHF. The CDR3, as DNA: TGTGCCACCTCCTATCGGAGGCGATCACCCCTCCACTTT.

This chain joins TRBV18 and TRBJ2-6; 9 nucleotides line up with TRBD1. V gave up 3 bases and J gave up 0 bases; unmatched junction bases: 6. The CDR3 is 18 amino acids. Germline loops: CDR1 KGHSH, CDR2 LQKENI. This CDR3 reads CASSPDRGTPSGANVLTF. The CDR3 bases are TGTGCCAGCTCACCTGACAGGGGGACCCCCTCTGGGGCCAACGTCCTGACTTTC. The full variable domain, with the rest looked up from reference TRBV18 and TRBJ2-6, is NAGVMQNPRHLVRRRGQEARLRCSPMKGHSHVYWYRQLPEEGLKFMVYLQKENIIDESGMPKERFSAEFPKEGPSILRIQQVVRGDSAAYFCASSPDRGTPSGANVLTFGAGSRLTVL.

This clonotype has more than one count but fewer than ten. The chain employs TRBV14 and TRBJ2-2; possibly TRBD1 for D (6 bases). The germline V gene encodes CDR1 SGHDN and CDR2 FVKESK. CDR3 length: 16 amino acids. The V gene lost 2 bases and the J gene lost 6 bases, with 16 bases spanning the gap. The chain's CDR3 is CASSQNRDRGAGELFF. The CDR3 DNA reads as TGTGCCAGCAGCCAAAACAGGGATCGGGGCGCCGGGGAGCTGTTTTTT.

Ten or more counts support this clonotype. The rearrangement joins TRBV7-9 to TRBJ1-2; D not resolved. Germline CDR1 and CDR2: SEHNR and FQNEAQ (reference sequence). There are 8 residues in the CDR3. Trimming stripped 11 bases from V and 5 bases from J, with 3 bases between. CDR3 loop: CAGYGYTF. CDR3 nucleotide sequence: TGTGCCGGGTATGGCTACACCTTC.

There are many counts of this clonotype. The rearrangement joins TRBV29-1 to TRBJ1-1; 7 bases line up with TRBD1. The length of the CDR3 is 13 residues. Germline trimming cut 5 bases from V and 1 base from J; bases unmatched to any gene: 4. CDR1 and CDR2 from the germline V gene are SQVTM and ANQGSEA. In nucleotides, the CDR3 is TGCAGCGTTCAGGGACAGACGAACACTGAAGCTTTCTTT. It translates to CSVQGQTNTEAFF.

This clonotype was recorded at least ten times. CDR3 residues: CAIRQALNQPQHF. In DNA, the CDR3 is TGTGCCATCAGACAGGCACTCAATCAGCCCCAGCATTTT. This sequence joins TRBV10-3 and TRBJ1-5, with a weak D call TRBD1 (5 bases). The CDR3 loop spans 13 amino acids. V lost 6 bases to trimming and J lost 3 bases, with 9 bases between them. The germline V gene has CDR1 ENHRY and CDR2 SYGVKD.

Only a few counts were recorded for this clonotype. The chain uses TRBV15 and TRBJ1-4; TRBD1 is a possible D gene (5 bases). The V end was cut by 0 bases, the J end by 4 bases, with 9 bases between. The CDR3 is 15 amino acids. Germline V gene sequence: CDR1 LNHNV, CDR2 YYDKDF (reference sequence). The CDR3 DNA follows: TGTGCCACCAGCAGAGATCCGGGGGGTAATGAAAAACTGTTTTTT. Its protein product is CATSRDPGGNEKLFF.

The chain has TRBV28 and TRBJ1-5; tentative D call: TRBD1 (6 bases). With 3 bases removed from V and 0 bases from J, the gap between germline ends came to 12 bases. CDR3 length equals 16 residues. The V gene's germline CDR1 is MDHEN and CDR2 SYDVKM. CDR3 region: CASSFTGTLSNQPQHF. The CDR3 nucleotides are TGTGCCAGCAGTTTCACCGGGACACTTAGCAATCAGCCCCAGCATTTT.

This clonotype was picked up many times. V and J are TRBV28 and TRBJ2-1, with 13 nucleotides matching TRBD2. Germline CDR1 and CDR2: MDHEN and SYDVKM. This CDR3 has 15 amino acids. J gave up 4 bases and V 7 bases, and 4 bases lay outside the gene matches. DNA of the CDR3: TGTGCCAGCAATATACTAGCGGGGGGGTACAATGAGCAGTTCTTC. Protein product: CASNILAGGYNEQFF.

In this sample, this clonotype turned up many times. V gene TRBV11-2 combines with J gene TRBJ2-2; 8 bases map to TRBD2. The V gene's germline CDR1 is SGHAT and CDR2 FQNNGV. The CDR3 sequence is 14 residues long. The J segment lost 6 bases and the V segment lost 3 bases, leaving 3 bases of the junction unmatched. CDR3 nucleotides: TGTGCCAGCAGCTTGGGACTAGTCTCCGGGGAGCTGTTTTTT. It specifies CASSLGLVSGELFF. Combining the CDR3 with reference TRBV11-2 and TRBJ2-2 gives the whole variable domain EAGVAQSPRYKIIEKRQSVAFWCNPISGHATLYWYQQILGQGPKLLIQFQNNGVVDDSQLPKDRFSAERLKGVDSTLKIQPAKLEDSAVYLCASSLGLVSGELFFGEGSRLTVL.

This clonotype has ten or more counts. The rearrangement links TRBV6-5 to TRBJ2-7; 7 bases align to TRBD2. The germline V gene encodes CDR1 MNHEY and CDR2 SVGAGI. V trimming: 7 bases; J trimming: 7 bases; junction bases outside the gene matches: 13. CDR3 length: 14 residues. DNA of the CDR3: TGTGCCAGCAAGGCGGGGGACCCCCCAGGGGAGCAGTACTTC. Protein: CASKAGDPPGEQYF.

At least ten counts were recorded for this clonotype. The V gene is TRBV25-1, the J gene TRBJ2-4; perhaps TRBD1 as D (5 bases). Germline V CDR1 and CDR2: MGHDK, SYGVNS. CDR3 length equals 19 residues. Deletions cut 1 base from V and 0 bases from J, with 19 bases between. The CDR3 bases are TGTGCCAGCAGTGAATCGGTAGTGAGCAGGGTGGGAGCCAAAAACATTCAGTACTTC. It translates to CASSESVVSRVGAKNIQYF. Looking up the rest from reference TRBV25-1 and TRBJ2-4 gives the full variable domain: EADIYQTPRYLVIGTGKKITLECSQTMGHDKMYWYQQDPGMELHLIHYSYGVNSTEKGDLSSESTVSRIRTEHFPLTLESARPSHTSQYLCASSESVVSRVGAKNIQYFGAGTRLSVL.

This clonotype was seen repeatedly, ten times or more. This chain connects TRBV5-1 to TRBJ1-6; a weak D match, TRBD1 (5 bases). CDR1 and CDR2 from the germline V gene are SGHRS and YFSETQ. The CDR3 contains 18 residues. Trimming removed 0 bases at V and 5 bases at J, with 18 bases between. CDR3 nucleotide sequence: TGCGCCAGCAGCTTGGAGTTTAGGGGATCGGGAAATAATTCACCCCTCCACTTT. Protein product: CASSLEFRGSGNNSPLHF.